These T cell receptor beta chains were read from a single sample in a study of blood T cell repertoires in COVID-19. Produced via immunoSEQ multiplex PCR; TCRdb's table is partial and in-frame only. The sample shows 90,000 to 95,000 clones, 85% to 90% of them seen only once. Sequenced material: peripheral blood. Receptor source: a woman in her sixties or seventies with acute or convalescent COVID-19. The CDR3 runs from the conserved cysteine through the conserved F or W. Where a row states a size, it is once, few, many or the class of an expanded clone; other rows omit it.

V	length	J	size	CDR3
TRBV5-1	14	TRBJ1-2	.	CASTEGVMDYGYTF
TRBV29-1	11	TRBJ1-3	few	CSVNSGNTIYF
TRBV28	16	TRBJ2-7	once	CASSPSGLAGVYEQYF
TRBV23-1	17	TRBJ1-1	.	CASSHLTGTVLNTEAFF
TRBV3-1/TRBV3-2	14	TRBJ1-1	.	CASSQTGSRAEAFF
TRBV28	16	TRBJ1-4	.	CASSLLTPSLREKLFF
TRBV7-9	11	TRBJ2-5	.	CASHIQETQYF
TRBV13	17	TRBJ2-7	once	CASSLGTGLAGSDEQYF
TRBV5-4	11	TRBJ2-5	.	CASSTQETQYF
TRBV21-1	16	TRBJ1-1	.	CASSTWAPGPNTEAFF
TRBV12-3/TRBV12-4	13	TRBJ2-5	.	CASSKAGGETQYF
TRBV30	16	TRBJ1-2	.	CASPLVGQLSNYGYTF
TRBV6-1	14	TRBJ1-6	few	CASSEALRGKPLHF
TRBV9	12	TRBJ1-2	few	CASNRGGVGYTF
TRBV6-5	14	TRBJ1-2	.	CASSNGGQNYGYTF
TRBV29-1	12	TRBJ2-4	.	CSVVVAKNIQYF
TRBV13	15	TRBJ1-3	.	CASSRRTVSGNTIYF
TRBV2	14	TRBJ2-5	.	CASSLGQGRETQYF
TRBV7-4	14	TRBJ2-7	.	CASRAGTGGDEQYF
TRBV27	13	TRBJ1-1	.	CAAGGRVNTEAFF
TRBV7-9	15	TRBJ1-1	.	CASSLGQGAEGEAFF
TRBV19	14	TRBJ1-2	.	CASSIREGDVGYTF
TRBV7-9	16	TRBJ1-6	.	CASSSLSGGDNSPLHF
TRBV5-1	17	TRBJ1-4	.	CASSLSPDRTGEEKLFF
TRBV27	15	TRBJ2-5	.	CASSRVAGERETQYF